Listed below are T cell receptor beta chains from one sample, sequenced in a study of T cell repertoires in cytomegalovirus infection. Via MiXCR, TCRdb re-called the reads, giving one row per CDR3 protein. The data hold about 120,000 distinct CDR3 sequences, with around 31% observed a single time. Their specific antigens are unknown. The source material was CD8+ T cells from cultured PBMCs, sampled from culture after CMV antigen stimulation. The receptors stem from a human donor in good health (CMV status not recorded). Some clones in this sample may be carry-over from other donors' samples. The CDR3 runs from the conserved cysteine through the conserved F or W. The D gene is left open where the match is weak. The listing skips clone size in some rows; elsewhere it reads once, few, many or a size class.

CDR3aa	CDR3nt	d_gene	j_gene	len	v_gene	abundance
CSALGPVGTEAFF	TGCAGTGCCCTAGGGCCGGTGGGCACTGAAGCTTTCTTT	-	TRBJ1-1	13	TRBV20-1	-
CASSQGVGEREHNEQFF	TGCGCCAGCAGCCAAGGTGTGGGGGAGCGGGAGCACAATGAGCAGTTCTTC	TRBD2	TRBJ2-1	17	TRBV4-3	-
CASSPGGTAPYEQYF	TGCGCCAGCAGCCCAGGGGGGACGGCGCCCTACGAGCAGTACTTC	-	TRBJ2-7	15	TRBV4-1	medium-sized
CASSLGRSNEKLFF	TGTGCCAGCAGCCTGGGTCGGTCTAATGAAAAACTGTTTTTT	-	TRBJ1-4	14	TRBV7-2	many
CASSLGGSGDTQYF	TGTGCCAGCAGTCTCGGGGGTAGCGGGGATACGCAGTATTTT	TRBD2	TRBJ2-3	14	TRBV12-3/TRBV12-4	large
CASSWDTNQPQHF	TGTGCCAGCAGCTGGGACACAAATCAGCCCCAGCATTTT	-	TRBJ1-5	13	TRBV7-2	-
CASSEDDIGLYGYTF	TGTGCCAGCAGTGAAGACGACATCGGTCTCTATGGCTACACCTTC	-	TRBJ1-2	15	TRBV6-1	few
CASSATRDRLAQETQYF	TGTGCCAGCAGCGCCACCCGGGACAGGCTGGCCCAAGAGACCCAGTACTTC	TRBD1	TRBJ2-5	17	TRBV7-9	few
CASSLWQVPNTGELFF	TGTGCCAGCAGTTTATGGCAGGTCCCTAACACCGGGGAGCTGTTTTTT	-	TRBJ2-2	16	TRBV12-3/TRBV12-4	-
CASLNDPPGRSGSYNSPLHF	TGTGCCAGCTTAAATGATCCTCCGGGACGATCGGGGTCCTATAATTCACCCCTCCACTTT	-	TRBJ1-6	20	TRBV11-2	-
CASSERTGDYNEQFF	TGTGCCAGCAGTGAAAGGACAGGGGATTACAATGAGCAGTTCTTC	TRBD1	TRBJ2-1	15	TRBV6-1	many
CASSPLPSSLYF	TGTGCCAGCAGTCCCCTACCGAGCTCATTGTACTTC	-	TRBJ2-7	12	TRBV12-3/TRBV12-4	-
CSVWGTGQETQYF	TGCAGCGTTTGGGGGACAGGGCAAGAGACCCAGTACTTC	TRBD1	TRBJ2-5	13	TRBV29-1	-
CASTSSGANVLTF	TGTGCCAGCACCAGCTCTGGGGCCAACGTCCTGACTTTC	-	TRBJ2-6	13	TRBV27	-
CSARQGYSYEQYF	TGCAGTGCTAGACAGGGATACTCCTACGAGCAGTACTTC	-	TRBJ2-7	13	TRBV20-1	-
CSARPGLNQPQHF	TGCAGTGCTAGACCAGGGCTGAATCAGCCCCAGCATTTT	-	TRBJ1-5	13	TRBV20-1	-
CARSPAGPPYEQYF	TGCGCCAGGAGCCCGGCCGGACCCCCCTACGAGCAGTACTTC	-	TRBJ2-7	14	TRBV5-1	-
CASSQEHPGLSTDTQYF	TGTGCCAGCAGCCAAGAGCACCCGGGACTGAGCACAGATACGCAGTATTTT	-	TRBJ2-3	17	TRBV14	-
CASSIGTGGGETQYF	TGTGCTAGCAGCATAGGGACAGGGGGCGGGGAGACCCAGTACTTC	TRBD1	TRBJ2-5	15	TRBV7-7	-
CASSLEADSGNTIYF	TGCGCCAGCAGCTTGGAAGCGGATTCTGGAAACACCATATATTTT	-	TRBJ1-3	15	TRBV5-1	-
CASSDLRRISNQPQHF	TGTGCCAGCAGTGATTTGCGCCGCATTAGCAATCAGCCCCAGCATTTT	-	TRBJ1-5	16	TRBV6-6	few
CASMLSGGEGEQYF	TGTGCCAGCATGTTATCCGGGGGGGAAGGAGAGCAGTACTTC	TRBD2	TRBJ2-7	14	TRBV7-8	-
CASSYSKGAGVTDTQYF	TGTGCCAGCAGTTACTCGAAAGGAGCGGGTGTCACAGATACGCAGTATTTT	-	TRBJ2-3	17	TRBV6-6	once
CASSVQGSGELFF	TGTGCCAGCAGCGTACAGGGATCTGGGGAGCTGTTTTTT	-	TRBJ2-2	13	TRBV9	-
CSARVVGEQSNQPQHF	TGCAGTGCTAGAGTAGTAGGAGAGCAAAGCAATCAGCCCCAGCATTTT	-	TRBJ1-5	16	TRBV20-1	-
CASSPTSLLPDTQYF	TGTGCCAGCAGTCCGACTAGTTTATTGCCTGATACGCAGTATTTT	-	TRBJ2-3	15	TRBV6-5	few
CSASPKEGAGEAFF	TGCAGTGCTAGCCCCAAGGAGGGAGCCGGTGAAGCTTTCTTT	-	TRBJ1-1	14	TRBV20-1	-
CASGWGGLNNEQFF	TGTGCTAGTGGTTGGGGGGGACTAAACAATGAGCAGTTCTTC	TRBD2	TRBJ2-1	14	TRBV12-5	-